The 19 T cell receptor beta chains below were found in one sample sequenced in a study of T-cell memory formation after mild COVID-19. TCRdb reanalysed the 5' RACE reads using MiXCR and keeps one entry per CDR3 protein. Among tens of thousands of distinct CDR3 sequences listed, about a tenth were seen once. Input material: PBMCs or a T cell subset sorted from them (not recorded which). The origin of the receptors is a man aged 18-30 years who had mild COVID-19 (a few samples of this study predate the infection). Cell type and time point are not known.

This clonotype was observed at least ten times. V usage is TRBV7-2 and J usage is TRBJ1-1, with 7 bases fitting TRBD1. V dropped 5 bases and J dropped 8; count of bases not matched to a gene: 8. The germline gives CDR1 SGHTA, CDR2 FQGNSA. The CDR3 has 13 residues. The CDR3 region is CASSILRGIEAFF. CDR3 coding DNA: TGTGCCAGCAGCATTCTCAGGGGGATCGAAGCTTTCTTT.

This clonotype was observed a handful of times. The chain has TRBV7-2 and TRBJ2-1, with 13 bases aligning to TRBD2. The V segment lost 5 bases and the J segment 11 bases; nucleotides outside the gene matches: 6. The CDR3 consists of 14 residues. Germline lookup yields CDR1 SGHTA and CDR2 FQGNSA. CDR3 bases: TGTGCCAGCAGCCCTGGGACTAGCGGGGATAAGCAGTTCTTC. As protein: CASSPGTSGDKQFF.

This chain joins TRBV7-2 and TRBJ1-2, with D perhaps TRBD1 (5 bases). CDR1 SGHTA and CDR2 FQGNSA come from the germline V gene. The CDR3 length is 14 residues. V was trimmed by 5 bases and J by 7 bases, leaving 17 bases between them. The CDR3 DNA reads TGTGCCAGCAGCGCACGGGGCTCCCCTGGTGGCTACACCTTC. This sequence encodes CASSARGSPGGYTF.

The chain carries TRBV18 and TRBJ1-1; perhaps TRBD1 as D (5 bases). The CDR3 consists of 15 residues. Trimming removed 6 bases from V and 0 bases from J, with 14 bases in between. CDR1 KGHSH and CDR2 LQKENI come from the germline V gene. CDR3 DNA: TGTGCCAGCTCTGGCCAGGGCGGAATGAACACTGAAGCTTTCTTT. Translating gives CASSGQGGMNTEAFF. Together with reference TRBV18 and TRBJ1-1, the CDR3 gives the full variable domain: NAGVMQNPRHLVRRRGQEARLRCSPMKGHSHVYWYRQLPEEGLKFMVYLQKENIIDESGMPKERFSAEFPKEGPSILRIQQVVRGDSAAYFCASSGQGGMNTEAFFGQGTRLTVV.

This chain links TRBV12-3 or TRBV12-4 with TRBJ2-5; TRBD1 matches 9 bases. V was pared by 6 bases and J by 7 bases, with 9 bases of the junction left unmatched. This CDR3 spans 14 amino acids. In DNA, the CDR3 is TGTGCCAGCAGCTTGGACAGGGGTCAAAGGACCCAGTACTTC. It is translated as CASSLDRGQRTQYF.

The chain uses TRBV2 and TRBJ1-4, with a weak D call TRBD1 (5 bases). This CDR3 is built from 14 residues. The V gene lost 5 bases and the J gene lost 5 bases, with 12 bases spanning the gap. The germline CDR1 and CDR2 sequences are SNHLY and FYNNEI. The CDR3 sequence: CASSSTDGNEKLFF. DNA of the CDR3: TGTGCCAGCAGTTCGACAGACGGAAATGAAAAACTGTTTTTT.

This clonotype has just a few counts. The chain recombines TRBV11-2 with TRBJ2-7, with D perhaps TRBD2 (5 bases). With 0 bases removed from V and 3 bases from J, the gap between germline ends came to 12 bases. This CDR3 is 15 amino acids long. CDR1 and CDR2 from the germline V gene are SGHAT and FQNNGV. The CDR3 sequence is CASSLDIPGIYEQYF. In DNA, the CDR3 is TGTGCCAGCAGCTTAGATATTCCCGGGATCTACGAGCAGTACTTC.

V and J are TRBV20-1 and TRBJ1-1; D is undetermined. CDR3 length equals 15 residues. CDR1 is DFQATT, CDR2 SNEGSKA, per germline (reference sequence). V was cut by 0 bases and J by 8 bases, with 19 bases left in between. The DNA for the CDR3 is TGCAGTGCTAGAGATCCTTTCCGGAGCTCGGGGGAAGCTTTCTTT. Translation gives CSARDPFRSSGEAFF.

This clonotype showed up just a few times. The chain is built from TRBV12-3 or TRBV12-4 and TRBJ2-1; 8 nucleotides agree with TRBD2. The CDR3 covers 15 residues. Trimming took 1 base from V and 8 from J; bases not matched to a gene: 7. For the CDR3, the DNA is TGTGCCAGCAGTTTAGAGGCTAGCGGGTTCCATGAGCAGTTCTTC. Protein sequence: CASSLEASGFHEQFF.

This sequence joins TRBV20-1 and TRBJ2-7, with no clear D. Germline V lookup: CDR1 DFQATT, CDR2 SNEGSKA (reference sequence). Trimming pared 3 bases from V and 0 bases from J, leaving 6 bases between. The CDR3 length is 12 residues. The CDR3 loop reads CSARFFSYEQYF. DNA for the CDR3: TGCAGTGCTAGGTTCTTCTCCTACGAGCAGTACTTC.

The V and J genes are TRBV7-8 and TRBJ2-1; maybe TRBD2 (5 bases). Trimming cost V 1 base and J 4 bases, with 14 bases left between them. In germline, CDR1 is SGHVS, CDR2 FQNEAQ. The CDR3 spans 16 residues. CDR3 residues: CASSLGGRSSYNEQFF. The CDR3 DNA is TGTGCCAGCAGCTTAGGAGGGAGAAGCTCATACAATGAGCAGTTCTTC. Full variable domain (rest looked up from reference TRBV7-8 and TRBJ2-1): GAGVSQSPRYKVAKRGQDVALRCDPISGHVSLFWYQQALGQGPEFLTYFQNEAQLDKSGLPSDRFFAERPEGSVSTLKIQRTQQEDSAVYLCASSLGGRSSYNEQFFGPGTRLTVL.

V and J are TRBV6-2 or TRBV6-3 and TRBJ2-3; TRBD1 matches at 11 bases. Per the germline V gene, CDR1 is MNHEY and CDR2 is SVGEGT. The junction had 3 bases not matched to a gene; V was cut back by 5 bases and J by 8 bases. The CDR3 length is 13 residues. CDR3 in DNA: TGTGCCAGCAGTGCCGGACAGGGGGCTACGCAGTATTTT. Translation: CASSAGQGATQYF.

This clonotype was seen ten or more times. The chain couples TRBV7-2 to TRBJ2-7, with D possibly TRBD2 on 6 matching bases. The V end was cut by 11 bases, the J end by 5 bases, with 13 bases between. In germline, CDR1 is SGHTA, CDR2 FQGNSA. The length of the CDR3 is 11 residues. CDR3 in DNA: TGTGCCTCCGGGAGTTTCAACGAGCAGTACTTC. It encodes CASGSFNEQYF.

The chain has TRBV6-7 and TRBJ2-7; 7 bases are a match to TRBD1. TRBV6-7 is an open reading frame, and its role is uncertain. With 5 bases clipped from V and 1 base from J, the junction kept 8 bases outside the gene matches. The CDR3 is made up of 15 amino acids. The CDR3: CASSPRTGRSYEQYV. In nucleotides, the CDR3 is TGTGCCAGCAGTCCTCGGACAGGACGTTCCTACGAGCAGTACGTC.

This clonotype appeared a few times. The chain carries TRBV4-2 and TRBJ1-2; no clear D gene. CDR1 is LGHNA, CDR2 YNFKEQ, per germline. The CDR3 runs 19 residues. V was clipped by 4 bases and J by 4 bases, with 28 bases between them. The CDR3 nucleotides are TGTGCCAGCAGCCCTACCGAGGTCTCTGGGCGGCGACGACTCTATGGCTACACCTTC. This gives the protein CASSPTEVSGRRRLYGYTF.

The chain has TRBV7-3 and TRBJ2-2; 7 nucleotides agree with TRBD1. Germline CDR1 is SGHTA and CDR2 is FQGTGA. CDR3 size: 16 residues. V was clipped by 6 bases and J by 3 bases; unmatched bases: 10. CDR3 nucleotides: TGTGCCAGCAGTCACCGACAGGGACCAGACACCGGGGAGCTGTTTTTT. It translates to CASSHRQGPDTGELFF.

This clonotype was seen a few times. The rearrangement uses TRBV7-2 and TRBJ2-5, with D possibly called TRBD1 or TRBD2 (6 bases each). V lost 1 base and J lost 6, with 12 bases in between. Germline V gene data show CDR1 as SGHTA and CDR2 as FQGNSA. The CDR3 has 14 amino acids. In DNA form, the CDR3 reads TGTGCCAGCAGCTTAGAAGGGGGGCGGAAGACCCAGTACTTC. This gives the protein CASSLEGGRKTQYF.

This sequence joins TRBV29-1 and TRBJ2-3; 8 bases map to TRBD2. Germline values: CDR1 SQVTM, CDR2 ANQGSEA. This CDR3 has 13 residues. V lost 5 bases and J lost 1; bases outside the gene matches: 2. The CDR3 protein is CSVRRGGTDTQYF. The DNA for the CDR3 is TGCAGCGTTAGGCGGGGGGGCACAGATACGCAGTATTTT.

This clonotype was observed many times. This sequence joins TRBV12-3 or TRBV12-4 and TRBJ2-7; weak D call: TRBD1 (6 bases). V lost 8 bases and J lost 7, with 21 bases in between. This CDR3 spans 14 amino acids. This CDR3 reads CASRASGTWQEQYF. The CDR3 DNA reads TGTGCCAGCCGTGCATCAGGGACATGGCAAGAGCAGTACTTC.